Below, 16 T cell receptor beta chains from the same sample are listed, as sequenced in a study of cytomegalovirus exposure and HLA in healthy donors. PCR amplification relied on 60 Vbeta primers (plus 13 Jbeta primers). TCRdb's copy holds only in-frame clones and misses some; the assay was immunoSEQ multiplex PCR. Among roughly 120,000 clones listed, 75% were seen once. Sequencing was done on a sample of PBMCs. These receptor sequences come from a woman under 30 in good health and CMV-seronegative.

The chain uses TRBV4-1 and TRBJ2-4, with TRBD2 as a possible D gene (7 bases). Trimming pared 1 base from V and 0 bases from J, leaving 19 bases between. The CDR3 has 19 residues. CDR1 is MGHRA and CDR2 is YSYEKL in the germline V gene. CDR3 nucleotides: TGCGCCAGCAGCCAAGTGGCCCAAGGGGGGGCGAAAGCCAAAAACATTCAGTACTTC. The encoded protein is CASSQVAQGGAKAKNIQYF.

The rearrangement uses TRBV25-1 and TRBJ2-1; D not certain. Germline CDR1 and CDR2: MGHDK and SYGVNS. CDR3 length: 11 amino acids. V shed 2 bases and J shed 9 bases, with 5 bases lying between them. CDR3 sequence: CASSERSEQFF. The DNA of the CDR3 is TGTGCCAGCAGTGAACGGAGTGAGCAGTTCTTC.

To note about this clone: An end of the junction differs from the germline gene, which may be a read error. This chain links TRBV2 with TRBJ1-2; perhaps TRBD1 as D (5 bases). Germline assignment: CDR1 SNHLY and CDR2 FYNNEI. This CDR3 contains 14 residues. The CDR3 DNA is TGTGCCAGCAGTGAACAGGGCTACAACTACGGCTACACCTTC. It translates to CASSEQGYNYGYTF.

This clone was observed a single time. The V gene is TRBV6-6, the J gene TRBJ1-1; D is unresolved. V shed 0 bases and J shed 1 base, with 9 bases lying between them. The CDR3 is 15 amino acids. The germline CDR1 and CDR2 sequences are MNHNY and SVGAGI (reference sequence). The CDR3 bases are TGTGCCAGCAGTTACTCCGGGAGCAGGAACACTGAAGCTTTCTTT. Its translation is CASSYSGSRNTEAFF.

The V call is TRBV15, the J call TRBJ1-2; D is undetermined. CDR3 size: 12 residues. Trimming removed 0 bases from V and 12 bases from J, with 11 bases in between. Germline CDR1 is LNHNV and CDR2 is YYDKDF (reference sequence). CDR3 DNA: TGTGCCACCAGCAGAGATATAGGCGAGGACACCTTC. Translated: CATSRDIGEDTF. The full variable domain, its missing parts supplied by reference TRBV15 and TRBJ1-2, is DAMVIQNPRYQVTQFGKPVTLSCSQTLNHNVMYWYQQKSSQAPKLLFHYYDKDFNNEADTPDNFQSRRPNTSFCFLDIRSPGLGDTAMYLCATSRDIGEDTFGSGTRLTVV.

As DNA, the CDR3 is TGTGCCAGCAGTTATACCTCCGGGGTACTACCGGGCTACACCTTC. It yields the protein CASSYTSGVLPGYTF. The J gene is TRBJ1-2, the V gene TRBV6-6; D is unclear. This CDR3 is built from 15 residues. V lost 3 bases and J 8 bases, leaving 19 bases between the germline ends. Germline lookup yields CDR1 MNHNY and CDR2 SVGAGI (reference sequence).

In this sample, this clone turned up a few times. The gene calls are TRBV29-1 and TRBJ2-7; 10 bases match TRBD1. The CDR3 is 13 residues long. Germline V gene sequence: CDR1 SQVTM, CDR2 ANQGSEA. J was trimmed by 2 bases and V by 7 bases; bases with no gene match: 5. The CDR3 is CSGRTGGTYEQYF. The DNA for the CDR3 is TGCAGCGGTCGGACAGGGGGGACCTACGAGCAGTACTTC.

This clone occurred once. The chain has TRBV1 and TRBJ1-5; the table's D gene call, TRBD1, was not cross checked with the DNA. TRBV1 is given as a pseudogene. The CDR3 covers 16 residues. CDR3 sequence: CTSSQDGAGYNQPQHF. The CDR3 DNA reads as TGCACCAGCAGCCAAGATGGGGCCGGGTACAATCAGCCCCAGCATTTT.

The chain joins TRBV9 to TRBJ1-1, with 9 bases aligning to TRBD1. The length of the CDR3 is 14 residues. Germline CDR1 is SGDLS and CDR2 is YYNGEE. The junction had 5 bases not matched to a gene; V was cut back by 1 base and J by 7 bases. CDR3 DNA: TGTGCCAGCAGCGTACTTGGGACAGGGAGTGAAGCTTTCTTT. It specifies CASSVLGTGSEAFF.

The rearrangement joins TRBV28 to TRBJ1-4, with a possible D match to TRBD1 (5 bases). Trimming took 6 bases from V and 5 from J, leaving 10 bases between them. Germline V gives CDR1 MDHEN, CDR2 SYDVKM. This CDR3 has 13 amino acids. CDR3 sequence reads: CASRGVKNEKLFF. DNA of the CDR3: TGTGCCAGCAGAGGGGTCAAAAATGAAAAACTGTTTTTT. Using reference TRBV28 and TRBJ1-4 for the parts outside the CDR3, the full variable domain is DVKVTQSSRYLVKRTGEKVFLECVQDMDHENMFWYRQDPGLGLRLIYFSYDVKMKEKGDIPEGYSVSREKKERFSLILESASTNQTSMYLCASRGVKNEKLFFGSGTQLSVL.

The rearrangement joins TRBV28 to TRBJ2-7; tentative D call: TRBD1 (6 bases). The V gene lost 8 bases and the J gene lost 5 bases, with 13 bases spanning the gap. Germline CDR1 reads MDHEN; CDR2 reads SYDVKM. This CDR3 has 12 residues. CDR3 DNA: TGTGCCAGCCGATTAACAGGGAACGAGCAGTACTTC. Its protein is CASRLTGNEQYF.

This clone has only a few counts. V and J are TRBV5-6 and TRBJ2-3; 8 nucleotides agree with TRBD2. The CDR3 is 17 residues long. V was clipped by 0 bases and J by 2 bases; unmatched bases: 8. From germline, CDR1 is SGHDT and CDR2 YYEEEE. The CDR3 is CASSLVASGPYTDTQYF. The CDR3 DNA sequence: TGTGCCAGCAGCTTGGTGGCTAGCGGGCCCTACACAGATACGCAGTATTTT.

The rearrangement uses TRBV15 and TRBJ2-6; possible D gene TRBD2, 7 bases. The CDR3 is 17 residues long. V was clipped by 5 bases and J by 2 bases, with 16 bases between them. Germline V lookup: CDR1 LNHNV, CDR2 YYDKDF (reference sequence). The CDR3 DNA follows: TGTGCCACCAGCCGCCGGGGGGCCCTCCCTGGGGCCAACGTCCTGACTTTC. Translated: CATSRRGALPGANVLTF.

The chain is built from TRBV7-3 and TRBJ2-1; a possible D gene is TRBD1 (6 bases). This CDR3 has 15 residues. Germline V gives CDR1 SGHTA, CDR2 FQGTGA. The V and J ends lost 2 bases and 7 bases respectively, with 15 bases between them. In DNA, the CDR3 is TGTGCCAGCAGCTTAGGCAGGGGTGGGGGAAATGAGCAGTTCTTC. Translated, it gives CASSLGRGGGNEQFF. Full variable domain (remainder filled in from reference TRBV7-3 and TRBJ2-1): GAGVSQTPSNKVTEKGKYVELRCDPISGHTALYWYRQSLGQGPEFLIYFQGTGAADDSGLPNDRFFAVRPEGSVSTLKIQRTERGDSAVYLCASSLGRGGGNEQFFGPGTRLTVL.

Here the CDR3 reads CASSLEYRVNTEAFF. CDR3 DNA sequence: TGTGCCAGCAGCTTGGAGTACAGGGTCAACACTGAAGCTTTCTTT. V usage is TRBV5-5 and J usage is TRBJ1-1, with D maybe TRBD1 (6 bases). Trimming removed 0 bases from V and 2 bases from J, with 11 bases in between. Germline CDR1 and CDR2: SGHKS and YYEKEE (reference sequence). The CDR3 runs 15 residues.

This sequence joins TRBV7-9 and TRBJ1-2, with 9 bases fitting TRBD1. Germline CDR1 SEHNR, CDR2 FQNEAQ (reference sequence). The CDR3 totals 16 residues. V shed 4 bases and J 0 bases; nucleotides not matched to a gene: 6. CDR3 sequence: CASSSLGQGTNYGYTF. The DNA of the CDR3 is TGTGCCAGCAGCTCTCTAGGACAGGGGACTAACTATGGCTACACCTTC.